This passage covers 25 T cell receptor beta chains from one sample sequenced in a study of cytomegalovirus exposure and HLA in healthy donors. Amplification used 60 Vbeta primers and 13 Jbeta primers. Data came from immunoSEQ multiplex PCR; TCRdb stores just in-frame clones and leaves some out. The sample lists 95,000 to 150,000 clones; 83% were seen once. The sequenced sample was PBMCs. These receptor sequences come from a woman aged 40-49 years in good health and CMV-seropositive.

A note on this clone: A junction end diverges from the germline sequence, so it may reflect a read error. The rearrangement uses TRBV5-1 and TRBJ2-7; 8 bases map to TRBD2. CDR1 and CDR2 (germline): SGHRS, YFSETQ. The CDR3 is made up of 16 amino acids. CDR3 nucleotides: TGCGCCAGCAGAATAGGAGCGGGAGTAACCCCCTACGGGCAGTACTTC. Its translation is CASRIGAGVTPYGQYF. Filled out from reference TRBV5-1 and TRBJ2-7, the complete variable domain reads KAGVTQTPRYLIKTRGQQVTLSCSPISGHRSVSWYQQTPGQGLQFLFEYFSETQRNKGNFPGRFSGRQFSNSRSEMNVSTLELGDSALYLCASRIGAGVTPYGQYFGPGTRLTVT.

The table lists this clone with a few counts. This sequence joins TRBV5-4 and TRBJ2-1; 9 nucleotides match TRBD2. Germline CDR1 SGHNT, CDR2 YYREEE (reference sequence). V shed 3 bases, J shed 2 bases, and the junction held 6 bases outside the gene matches. This CDR3 comprises 16 residues. The CDR3, as DNA: TGTGCCAGCAGCTCAATGACTAGCGGTACCTACAATGAGCAGTTCTTC. It specifies CASSSMTSGTYNEQFF.

In this sample, this clone turned up a few times. J is TRBJ2-3 and V is TRBV9; 10 bases agree with TRBD2. Germline CDR1 SGDLS, CDR2 YYNGEE. V lost 0 bases to trimming and J lost 3 bases; unmatched junction nucleotides: 4. This CDR3 comprises 16 residues. CDR3 loop: CASSVDASGSTDTQYF. CDR3 sequence (DNA): TGTGCCAGCAGCGTAGATGCTAGCGGGAGTACAGATACGCAGTATTTT.

The CDR3 sequence is CASSELGQGGGSYNSPLHF. In DNA form, the CDR3 reads TGTGCCAGCAGTGAATTGGGACAGGGAGGGGGCTCCTATAATTCACCCCTCCACTTT. The rearrangement uses TRBV6-1 and TRBJ1-6; TRBD1 matches at 9 bases. CDR1 and CDR2 from the germline V gene are MNHNS and SASEGT. After removal of 2 bases from V and 0 bases from J, the junction contained 8 bases not matched to a gene. The CDR3 length is 19 residues.

The chain employs TRBV9 and TRBJ2-1, with 10 nucleotides matching TRBD2. CDR1 and CDR2 (germline): SGDLS, YYNGEE. With V trimmed by 4 bases and J by 4 bases, 8 bases remained unmatched. CDR3 length: 16 amino acids. The CDR3 region is CASSFGLAELYNEQFF. The CDR3 DNA is TGTGCCAGCAGCTTCGGACTAGCGGAGCTATACAATGAGCAGTTCTTC. The full variable domain, its missing parts supplied by reference TRBV9 and TRBJ2-1, is DSGVTQTPKHLITATGQRVTLRCSPRSGDLSVYWYQQSLDQGLQFLIQYYNGEERAKGNILERFSAQQFPDLHSELNLSSLELGDSALYFCASSFGLAELYNEQFFGPGTRLTVL.

CDR3 amino acids: CASSLGLAETYEQYF. CDR3 in DNA: TGTGCCAGCAGCTTGGGACTAGCGGAAACCTACGAGCAGTACTTC. This chain connects TRBV7-2 to TRBJ2-7; 11 bases align to TRBD2. Trimming cost V 3 bases and J 2 bases; bases outside gene matches: 3. CDR3 length equals 15 residues. Germline V gives CDR1 SGHTA, CDR2 FQGNSA.

V is TRBV6-5 and J is TRBJ2-7; no clear D gene. With 6 bases removed from V and 2 bases from J, the gap between germline ends came to 5 bases. Germline V gene lookup returns CDR1 MNHEY and CDR2 SVGAGI. The CDR3 has 11 residues. The CDR3 sequence: CASSTAYEQYF. The CDR3 DNA is TGTGCCAGCAGCACAGCCTACGAGCAGTACTTC.

The J gene is TRBJ2-4, the V gene TRBV20-1, with D maybe TRBD2 (5 bases). The ends were cut back, 6 bases at V and 5 bases at J, with 8 bases in the middle. Looked up from germline, CDR1 is DFQATT and CDR2 is SNEGSKA (reference sequence). The CDR3 length is 11 residues. CDR3 residues: CSAPGENIQYF. The CDR3 region has the DNA TGCAGTGCCCCCGGGGAAAACATTCAGTACTTC.

V gene TRBV7-9 combines with J gene TRBJ1-2, with 7 bases identical to TRBD1. V dropped 5 bases and J dropped 3; count of bases not matched to a gene: 3. Germline CDR1 reads SEHNR; CDR2 reads FQNEAQ (reference sequence). This CDR3 comprises 13 residues. CDR3 loop: CASSPGTDYGYTF. The CDR3 DNA reads TGTGCCAGCAGCCCCGGGACAGACTATGGCTACACCTTC.

The V gene is TRBV14, the J gene TRBJ2-5, with a tentative D call TRBD1 (5 bases). Trimming cost V 4 bases and J 5 bases, with 14 bases left between them. Germline V CDR1 and CDR2: SGHDN, FVKESK. The CDR3 runs 14 residues. The CDR3 DNA follows: TGTGCCAGCAGCCCGAGTCCAGGGTGGGAGACCCAGTACTTC. Amino acids: CASSPSPGWETQYF.

The chain uses TRBV6-5 and TRBJ1-5, with D tentatively TRBD1 (5 bases). V was cut by 5 bases and J by 2 bases, with 13 bases left in between. Per germline, CDR1 MNHEY and CDR2 SVGAGI. The CDR3 loop spans 15 amino acids. CDR3 region: CASSPTGVGNQPQHF. The DNA for the CDR3 is TGTGCCAGCAGTCCCACGGGGGTCGGCAATCAGCCCCAGCATTTT.

The chain links TRBV9 to TRBJ2-1; 8 bases fit TRBD2. V lost 3 bases to trimming and J lost 9 bases; unmatched junction nucleotides: 8. Germline V gene sequence: CDR1 SGDLS, CDR2 YYNGEE. The CDR3 is 14 amino acids. The CDR3 DNA reads TGTGCCAGCAGCGCCAGCGGGAGAGGTGCTGAGCAGTTCTTC. This translates into CASSASGRGAEQFF. Using reference TRBV9 and TRBJ2-1 for the parts outside the CDR3, the full variable domain is DSGVTQTPKHLITATGQRVTLRCSPRSGDLSVYWYQQSLDQGLQFLIQYYNGEERAKGNILERFSAQQFPDLHSELNLSSLELGDSALYFCASSASGRGAEQFFGPGTRLTVL.

This chain links TRBV7-9 with TRBJ2-7, with a possible D match to TRBD1 (5 bases). V lost 2 bases and J 4 bases, leaving 15 bases between the germline ends. CDR1 is SEHNR and CDR2 is FQNEAQ in the germline V gene (reference sequence). The CDR3 sequence is 15 residues long. The CDR3 DNA reads as TGTGCCAGCAGCTTATCAGGGTCACCGGGTTACGAGCAGTACTTC. Protein product: CASSLSGSPGYEQYF.

V is TRBV29-1 and J is TRBJ2-7, with D maybe TRBD2 (5 bases). Germline assignment: CDR1 SQVTM and CDR2 ANQGSEA. The CDR3 spans 14 residues. V dropped 4 bases and J dropped 0 bases, with 13 bases sitting between them. DNA for the CDR3: TGCAGCGTTGGCCAAGCGGAGAGCTCCTACGAGCAGTACTTC. As protein: CSVGQAESSYEQYF.

The chain employs TRBV19 and TRBJ1-1; a possible D gene is TRBD1 (6 bases). CDR1 and CDR2 (germline): LNHDA, SQIVND (reference sequence). The CDR3 loop spans 16 amino acids. Trimming shortened V by 5 bases and J by 0 bases, and 16 bases separated the two germline ends. In DNA form, the CDR3 reads TGTGCCAGTAGTGCCCGGGACCAGGGGATGAACACTGAAGCTTTCTTT. The encoded protein is CASSARDQGMNTEAFF.

This chain uses TRBV28 with TRBJ2-7, with 11 bases aligning to TRBD2. The V and J ends lost 6 bases and 4 bases, in that order; junction bases with no gene match: 14. Germline V gene sequence: CDR1 MDHEN, CDR2 SYDVKM. The CDR3 totals 17 residues. The CDR3 sequence is CASSRRTSGWRGYEQYF. The CDR3 DNA reads TGTGCCAGCAGCCGCCGGACTAGCGGGTGGAGAGGTTACGAGCAGTACTTC.

This sequence joins TRBV30 and TRBJ1-2; no reliable D call. CDR3 length: 11 residues. Germline values: CDR1 GTSNPN, CDR2 SVGIG (reference sequence). Deletions cut 3 bases from V and 4 bases from J, with 6 bases between. In nucleotides, the CDR3 is TGTGCCTGGAGGGTAGCCTATGGCTACACCTTC. Translation: CAWRVAYGYTF.

To note about this clone: Other DNA sequences of this sample code for an identical CDR3. V is TRBV11-3 and J is TRBJ1-3; no definite D call. This CDR3 region has 14 residues. Germline V lookup: CDR1 SGHNT, CDR2 YENEEA. Trimming shortened V by 1 base and J by 0 bases, and 4 bases separated the two germline ends. CDR3 DNA sequence: TGTGCCAGCAGCTTAGGAGGCTCTGGAAACACCATATATTTT. This sequence encodes CASSLGGSGNTIYF.

This chain joins TRBV11-2 and TRBJ2-5; 9 positions agree with TRBD1. The CDR3 has 15 amino acids. V was clipped by 5 bases and J by 4 bases; unmatched bases: 8. CDR1 is SGHAT and CDR2 is FQNNGV in the germline V gene. CDR3 sequence (DNA): TGTGCCAGCAGCGCCCGGGACAGGGTGTTAGAGACCCAGTACTTC. Its translation: CASSARDRVLETQYF.

The chain couples TRBV5-1 to TRBJ2-2; tentative D call: TRBD1 (6 bases). The CDR3 is 15 amino acids. Germline CDR1 SGHRS, CDR2 YFSETQ. V was shortened by 0 bases and J by 7 bases, with 13 bases between the two germline ends. The CDR3 loop reads CASSLEGVFGGELFF. CDR3 nucleotide sequence: TGCGCCAGCAGCTTGGAGGGGGTTTTTGGCGGGGAGCTGTTTTTT.

V is TRBV15 and J is TRBJ2-1; a possible D gene is TRBD2 (6 bases). The CDR3 is 14 residues long. CDR1 and CDR2 from the germline V gene are LNHNV and YYDKDF (reference sequence). V lost 1 base and J lost 5, with 9 bases in between. The CDR3: CATSRGDWDNEQFF. The CDR3 DNA sequence: TGTGCCACCAGCAGAGGGGACTGGGACAATGAGCAGTTCTTC.

There are a few counts of this clone. CDR3 in DNA: TGTGCCAGCAGTACGATGGAAGCGAACAATGAGCAGTTCTTC. Encoded protein: CASSTMEANNEQFF. This sequence joins TRBV28 and TRBJ2-1; D unclear. The germline V and J ends were trimmed by 5 bases and 5 bases, with 13 bases remaining between them. Germline CDR1 and CDR2: MDHEN and SYDVKM. This CDR3 spans 14 amino acids.

This sequence joins TRBV4-3 and TRBJ2-1; TRBD2 might be the D (6 bases). The V end was cut by 4 bases, the J end by 10 bases, with 26 bases between. This CDR3 region has 17 residues. From germline, CDR1 is LGHNA and CDR2 YSLEER. The CDR3 DNA reads TGCGCCAGCAGCCTCTTCACTGGCAGCGGGCGACCCGCCGAGCAGTTCTTC. Translated, it gives CASSLFTGSGRPAEQFF.

This chain uses TRBV12-5 with TRBJ1-2; TRBD1 might be the D (5 bases). The CDR3 sequence is 12 residues long. CDR1 is LGHNT, CDR2 FRNRAP, per germline. V was shortened by 3 bases and J by 5 bases, with 7 bases between the two germline ends. In nucleotides, the CDR3 is TGTGCTAGTGGTTTTGGGGGGTATGGCTACACCTTC. Protein: CASGFGGYGYTF.

The chain couples TRBV4-2 to TRBJ2-1, with 7 bases identical to TRBD2. V was pared by 1 base and J by 7 bases, with 7 bases of the junction left unmatched. The CDR3 is 15 residues long. Germline V lookup: CDR1 LGHNA, CDR2 YNFKEQ. For the CDR3, the DNA is TGTGCCAGCAGCCAAGCGACGGGGCGGGGGAATGAGCAGTTCTTC. Encoded protein: CASSQATGRGNEQFF.